One sample yielded the 3 T cell receptor beta chains listed below, sequenced in a study of tumor and adjacent non-tumor tissue in lung cancer. The template was RNA from unsorted bulk tissue. The library came from three nested PCR rounds adapted from ARM-PCR protocols. TCRdb analysed the multiplex PCR reads with MiXCR anew, one entry per CDR3 protein. The top ten clones hold roughly 20% of a sample with roughly 120,000 distinct CDR3 sequences, about 80% of them seen once. The source material was lung tumor tissue. The receptor set was obtained from a man in his 70s with non-small cell lung cancer.

Regarding this clonotype: This clone may be a read error of a much larger clone one base away. The chain couples TRBV28 to TRBJ1-5; maybe TRBD1 (5 bases). The CDR3 loop spans 13 amino acids. Germline V CDR1 and CDR2: MDHEN, SYDVKM. Trimming took off 8 bases at V and 7 bases at J, with 15 bases between the two ends. The CDR3 is CASGVAGTQPQHF. In DNA form, the CDR3 reads TGTGCCAGCGGTGTGGCGGGGACCCAGCCCCAGCATTTT.

This clonotype is deemed medium-sized (0.01 to 0.1%). The V and J genes are TRBV6-5 and TRBJ2-7; D remains ambiguous. The ends were cut back, 2 bases at V and 0 bases at J, with 5 bases in the middle. CDR1 MNHEY and CDR2 SVGAGI come from the germline V gene. This CDR3 region has 13 residues. CDR3 protein: CASSYTDSYEQYF. The CDR3 DNA reads as TGTGCCAGCAGTTACACAGACTCCTACGAGCAGTACTTC.

Worth noting for this clonotype: An end of the junction differs from the germline gene, which may be a read error. This sequence joins TRBV12-3 or TRBV12-4 and TRBJ1-6; D gene ambiguous. The CDR3 is 14 amino acids. In DNA, the CDR3 is TGTGCCAGCAGCCCGGGATTGGATAATTCACCCCTCTACTTT. The encoded protein is CASSPGLDNSPLYF.